The sequence of this TCR beta chain was determined in a study of shared clonotypes between healthy human individuals. Here immunoSEQ multiplex PCR was the method, and the copy in TCRdb shows in-frame clones only, minus some. The profile shows 600,000 or so clones, roughly 95% of them singletons. The CDR3 consists of 18 residues. Germline CDR1 reads MDHEN; CDR2 reads SYDVKM. With 4 bases removed from V and 0 bases from J, the gap between germline ends came to 16 bases. The naive CD8 population came from CD45RO-negative cells selected for CCR7, without terminally differentiated effector memory CD45RA+ cells.

This clonotype originated in a woman aged 30 to 39 in good health. This chain joins TRBV28 and TRBJ2-6; D possibly corresponds to TRBD1 (5 bases). Input material: naive CD8+ T cells sorted from blood. As DNA, the CDR3 is TGTGCCAGCAGTTCTCTTGAGACAGTCCCCTCTGGGGCCAACGTCCTGACTTTC. Translated, it gives CASSSLETVPSGANVLTF.